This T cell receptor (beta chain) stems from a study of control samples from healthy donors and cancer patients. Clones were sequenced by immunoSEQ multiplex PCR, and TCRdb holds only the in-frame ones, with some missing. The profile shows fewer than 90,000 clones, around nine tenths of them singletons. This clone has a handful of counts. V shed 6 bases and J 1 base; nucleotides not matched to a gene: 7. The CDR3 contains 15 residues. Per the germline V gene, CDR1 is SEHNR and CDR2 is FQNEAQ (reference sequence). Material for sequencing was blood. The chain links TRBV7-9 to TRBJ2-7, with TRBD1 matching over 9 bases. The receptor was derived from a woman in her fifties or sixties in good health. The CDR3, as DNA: TGTGCCAGCAGGGGAGATGGGACAGGGTCCTACGAGCAGTACTTC. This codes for CASRGDGTGSYEQYF.